This TCR beta chain was recovered during a study of shared clonotypes between healthy human individuals. CD4+ cells underwent separation, giving CD45RA+ naive and CD45RA-negative memory subsets. Germline lookup yields CDR1 MNHNY and CDR2 SVGAGI (reference sequence). This CDR3 is 15 amino acids long. The V and J ends lost 6 bases and 6 bases, in that order; junction bases with no gene match: 8. Regarding the study as a whole: The small donor group covered limited genetic and exposure diversity.

TCRdb's copy holds only in-frame clones and misses some; the assay was immunoSEQ multiplex PCR. The data show roughly 1,500,000 clones, approximately 98.5% seen once. This clone was seen more than once but under ten times. Antigen specificity is unknown. The rearrangement links TRBV6-6 to TRBJ1-5; 10 positions match TRBD1. The sequenced material came from naive CD4+ T cells sorted from blood. Specified subset: CD45RA+ positively selected. This receptor was obtained from a man between 25 and 39 years old in good health. The DNA of the CDR3 is TGTGCCAGCAGATTCTCGGACAGGGGGGCTCAGCCCCAGCATTTT. Translated, it gives CASRFSDRGAQPQHF.